This T cell receptor beta chain was captured by sequencing in a study of T cell responses to AZD1222 COVID-19 vaccine. Overall study results and limits: Just a handful of people given AZD1222 tested seropositive at baseline.

Analysis merged second doses at about 4 or about 12 weeks. Data came from immunoSEQ multiplex PCR; TCRdb stores just in-frame clones and leaves some out. This table has 150,000 to 200,000 clones, about 90% appearing once. On this clone itself: The antigen is unknown.

The CDR3 spans 14 residues. Germline V gene data show CDR1 as DFQATT and CDR2 as SNEGSKA (reference sequence). Trimming stripped 3 bases from V and 2 bases from J, with 8 bases between. This TCR came from an adult who received the AZD1222 COVID-19 vaccine. Sequencing used peripheral blood, obtained 28 days after the second AZD1222 dose. The V gene is TRBV20-1, the J gene TRBJ2-6; D possibly matches TRBD1 or TRBD2 (6 bases each). The CDR3 DNA reads TGCAGTGCTAGTCGGGGGCCTGGGGCCAACGTCCTGACTTTC. It specifies CSASRGPGANVLTF.